Following are 15 T cell receptor beta chains from one sample sequenced in a study of identical twins. TCRdb reprocessed the 5' RACE reads via MiXCR and lists one record per CDR3 protein. The sample includes around 340,000 distinct CDR3 sequences, 7% to 9.5% of them seen just once. Sequenced input: naive T cells sorted from blood. The source is a woman between 50 and 59 years old in good health.

This clonotype was counted a few times. The chain employs TRBV7-2 and TRBJ1-1; a weak D match, TRBD1 (5 bases). The CDR3 totals 18 residues. V lost 1 base, J lost 11 bases, and 29 bases lay in between. Germline CDR1 SGHTA, CDR2 FQGNSA. CDR3: CASSLETPQGRSRFWAFF. The CDR3 nucleotides are TGTGCCAGCAGCTTAGAGACGCCCCAGGGCAGGAGTCGATTCTGGGCTTTCTTT.

This clonotype showed up just a few times. V is TRBV30 and J is TRBJ1-4; no clear D gene. Germline-derived CDR1 and CDR2 are GTSNPN and SVGIG (reference sequence). Deletions cut 4 bases from V and 5 bases from J, with 11 bases between. This CDR3 has 13 residues. The CDR3 nucleotides read TGTGCCTGGAAAGGTCTTTGGAATGAAAAACTGTTTTTT. Its translation is CAWKGLWNEKLFF.

There are a few counts of this clonotype. The chain combines TRBV10-3 with TRBJ1-1; tentatively, D is TRBD1 (6 bases). Germline loops: CDR1 ENHRY, CDR2 SYGVKD. The CDR3 consists of 13 residues. V was shortened by 4 bases and J by 6 bases, with 12 bases between the two germline ends. The CDR3: CAISATQGPEAFF. The CDR3, as DNA: TGTGCCATCAGTGCCACACAGGGCCCTGAAGCTTTCTTT.

There are many counts of this clonotype. The chain has TRBV7-2 and TRBJ2-1; 10 positions match TRBD2. There are 15 residues in the CDR3. V gave up 1 base and J gave up 7 bases; unmatched junction bases: 4. CDR1 and CDR2 from the germline V gene are SGHTA and FQGNSA. The CDR3 here is CASSLVAGGFNEQFF. Here the CDR3 DNA reads TGTGCCAGCAGCTTAGTAGCGGGAGGTTTTAATGAGCAGTTCTTC.

This rearrangement joins TRBV12-3 or TRBV12-4 to TRBJ2-7, with 7 positions matching TRBD2. With V trimmed by 5 bases and J by 2 bases, 9 bases remained unmatched. The length of the CDR3 is 15 residues. The CDR3 reads CASSPPRGNTYEQYF. DNA of the CDR3: TGTGCCAGCAGTCCCCCGCGGGGGAATACCTACGAGCAGTACTTC.

The chain links TRBV5-5 to TRBJ1-2, with 9 positions matching TRBD1. The CDR3 runs 15 residues. The germline V gene has CDR1 SGHKS and CDR2 YYEKEE (reference sequence). V was clipped by 3 bases and J by 4 bases; unmatched bases: 7. The CDR3: CASSSYRGLGYGYTF. The CDR3 DNA sequence: TGTGCCAGCAGCTCATACAGGGGGCTGGGCTATGGCTACACCTTC.

The V call is TRBV4-1, the J call TRBJ2-3; D gene unclear. CDR3 size: 14 residues. Germline V gives CDR1 MGHRA, CDR2 YSYEKL. V was pared by 1 base and J by 4 bases, with 9 bases between. CDR3 sequence reads: CASSQVKGSDTQYF. The CDR3 DNA is TGCGCCAGCAGCCAAGTAAAAGGTTCAGATACGCAGTATTTT.

This chain connects TRBV6-6 to TRBJ2-1; 10 positions agree with TRBD2. Germline V gene sequence: CDR1 MNHNY, CDR2 SVGAGI (reference sequence). V trimming: 5 bases; J trimming: 9 bases; junction bases outside the gene matches: 4. This CDR3 is built from 13 residues. The CDR3 is CASSGTSEPEQFF. CDR3 bases: TGTGCCAGCAGTGGGACTAGCGAGCCTGAGCAGTTCTTC.

In this sample, this clonotype turned up many times. The V and J genes are TRBV5-1 and TRBJ2-1; 7 bases line up with TRBD1. Germline V gene sequence: CDR1 SGHRS, CDR2 YFSETQ. There are 14 residues in the CDR3. V gave up 3 bases and J gave up 4 bases; unmatched junction bases: 4. CDR3 protein: CASSSGTEYNEQFF. The CDR3 bases are TGCGCCAGCAGCTCCGGGACAGAGTACAATGAGCAGTTCTTC.

This clonotype has ten or more counts. The V gene is TRBV10-2, the J gene TRBJ2-1, with 14 bases aligning to TRBD2. Germline CDR1 and CDR2: WSHSY and SAAADI. This CDR3 comprises 15 residues. V dropped 6 bases and J dropped 8; count of bases not matched to a gene: 6. CDR3 coding DNA: TGCGCCAGCAGACCAGGGACTAGCGGGAGCCATGAGCAGTTCTTC. This sequence encodes CASRPGTSGSHEQFF.

The chain employs TRBV3-1 and TRBJ2-3; TRBD2 aligns across 7 bases. The CDR3 totals 15 residues. The V segment lost 1 base and the J segment 2 bases; nucleotides outside the gene matches: 3. Germline lookup yields CDR1 LGHDT and CDR2 YNNKEL (reference sequence). This CDR3 is CASSQVLAVTDTQYF. CDR3 coding DNA: TGTGCCAGCAGCCAAGTCCTAGCGGTCACAGATACGCAGTATTTT.

J is TRBJ2-5 and V is TRBV9, with 12 nucleotides matching TRBD2. This CDR3 spans 17 amino acids. Trimming removed 0 bases from V and 2 bases from J; junction bases left unmatched: 5. Looked up from germline, CDR1 is SGDLS and CDR2 is YYNGEE. The CDR3 protein is CASSVDLAGGLQETQYF. CDR3 DNA sequence: TGTGCCAGCAGCGTAGATCTAGCGGGAGGGTTACAAGAGACCCAGTACTTC.

This clonotype has only a few counts. CDR3 loop: CASSLGRRGGDTQYF. The CDR3 nucleotides are TGCGCCAGCAGCCTCGGACGGAGGGGAGGGGATACGCAGTATTTT. V gene TRBV5-1 combines with J gene TRBJ2-3, with 7 nucleotides matching TRBD2. Germline loops: CDR1 SGHRS, CDR2 YFSETQ. J gave up 6 bases and V 4 bases, and 11 bases lay outside the gene matches. This CDR3 comprises 15 residues. Together with reference TRBV5-1 and TRBJ2-3, the CDR3 gives the full variable domain: KAGVTQTPRYLIKTRGQQVTLSCSPISGHRSVSWYQQTPGQGLQFLFEYFSETQRNKGNFPGRFSGRQFSNSRSEMNVSTLELGDSALYLCASSLGRRGGDTQYFGPGTRLTVL.

This clonotype appeared a few times. The chain is built from TRBV6-5 and TRBJ2-1; D gene unclear. Trimming cost V 8 bases and J 2 bases, with 16 bases left between them. The CDR3 consists of 15 residues. Germline V gene lookup returns CDR1 MNHEY and CDR2 SVGAGI. The CDR3 DNA is TGTGCCAGCGCGACCTGGATCCCCACCTACAATGAGCAGTTCTTC. Amino acids: CASATWIPTYNEQFF.

The CDR3 loop is CSARGLAGGLSYEQYV. In nucleotides, the CDR3 is TGCAGTGCTAGAGGCCTAGCGGGAGGGCTTTCCTACGAGCAGTACGTC. This sequence joins TRBV20-1 and TRBJ2-7; TRBD2 aligns across 12 bases. Germline CDR1 DFQATT, CDR2 SNEGSKA (reference sequence). Trimming at V came to 1 base and at J to 1 base, leaving 5 bases not matched to a gene. This CDR3 contains 16 residues.